This entry is about one T cell receptor (beta chain). Its target is unknown. Germline V lookup: CDR1 MNHEY, CDR2 SVGEGT. There are 17 residues in the CDR3. J lost 6 bases, V lost 4 bases, and 12 bases had no gene match. This entry comes from a study of T-cell memory formation after mild COVID-19. Findings of the study overall: Researchers report contracting CD4+ clones mostly in CM and EM, with CD8+ clones in EMRA. The authors left the SARS-CoV-2 specificity of second-wave clones peaking on day 37 unconfirmed. Clones contracting day 15 to 85 were balanced CD4/CD8; later expanders leaned CD4+.

TCRdb re-called the 5' RACE reads with MiXCR, one entry per CDR3 protein. The table has some 110,000 distinct CDR3 sequences, around 12% seen once; the top ten hold roughly 27%. Specimen: PBMCs or a T cell subset sorted from them (not recorded which). This receptor was taken from an adult woman who had mild COVID-19 (a few samples of this study predate the infection). Cell type and time point are not known. The V call is TRBV6-2 or TRBV6-3, the J call TRBJ2-1; 10 positions match TRBD2. This CDR3 reads CASSSGLAALGGNEQFF. The CDR3, as DNA: TGTGCCAGCAGTTCCGGACTAGCGGCACTTGGGGGCAATGAGCAGTTCTTC.